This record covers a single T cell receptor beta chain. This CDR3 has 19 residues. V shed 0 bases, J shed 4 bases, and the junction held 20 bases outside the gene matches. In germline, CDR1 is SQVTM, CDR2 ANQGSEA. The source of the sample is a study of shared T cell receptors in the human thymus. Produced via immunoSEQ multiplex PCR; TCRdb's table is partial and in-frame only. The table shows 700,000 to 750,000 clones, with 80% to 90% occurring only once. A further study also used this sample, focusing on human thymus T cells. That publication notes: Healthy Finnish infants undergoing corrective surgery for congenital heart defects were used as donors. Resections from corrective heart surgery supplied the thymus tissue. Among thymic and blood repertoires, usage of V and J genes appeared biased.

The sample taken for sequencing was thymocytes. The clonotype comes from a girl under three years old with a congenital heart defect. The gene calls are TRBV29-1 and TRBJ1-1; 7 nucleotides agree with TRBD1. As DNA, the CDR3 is TGCAGCGTTGAAGAATCACACCAGGGGGAGGACTTACCGGGCACTGAAGCTTTCTTT. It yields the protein CSVEESHQGEDLPGTEAFF.